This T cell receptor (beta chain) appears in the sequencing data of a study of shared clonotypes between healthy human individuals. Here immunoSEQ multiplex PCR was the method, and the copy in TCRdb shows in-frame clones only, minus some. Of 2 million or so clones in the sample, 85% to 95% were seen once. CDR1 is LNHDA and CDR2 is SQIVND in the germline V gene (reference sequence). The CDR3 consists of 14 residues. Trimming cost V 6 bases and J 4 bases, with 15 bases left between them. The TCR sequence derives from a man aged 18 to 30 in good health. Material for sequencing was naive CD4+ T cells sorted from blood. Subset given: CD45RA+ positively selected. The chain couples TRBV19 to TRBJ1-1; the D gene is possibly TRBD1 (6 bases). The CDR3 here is CASRAGVKITEAFF. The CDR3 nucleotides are TGTGCCAGTAGGGCAGGGGTAAAGATCACTGAAGCTTTCTTT.